These T cell receptor beta chains were read from a single sample in a study of T-cell reconstitution after alpha-beta-depleted transplantation in children. TCRdb itself ran the PCR reads through MiXCR, one entry per CDR3 protein. The profile shows several thousand distinct CDR3 sequences, around 15% of them singletons. The sequenced sample was PBMCs, mostly from graft donor cells, obtained 60 days after TCRalphabeta/CD19-depleted stem cell transplant. The receptors here all came from a male patient younger than 18 who had a stem cell transplant for acute myeloid leukemia, so the T cells may come from the graft donor. Both conserved end residues are part of each CDR3. The order of the fields is J gene, D gene, V gene, clone size, CDR3 DNA, CDR3 protein. The D gene is left open where the match is weak. For some rows the clone size is stated as once, few or many, or as a class when expanded; others skip it.

j_call: TRBJ1-4; d_call: NA; v_call: TRBV5-6; clone_size: NA; cdr3_nt: TGTGCCAGCGAAGCCGGGGGGCCCGGTAATGAAAAACTGTTTTTT; cdr3_aa: CASEAGGPGNEKLFF
j_call: TRBJ1-2; d_call: NA; v_call: TRBV30; clone_size: NA; cdr3_nt: TGTGCCTGGAGTCTGGGTGCCAACTATGGCTACACCTTC; cdr3_aa: CAWSLGANYGYTF
j_call: TRBJ2-7; d_call: NA; v_call: TRBV30; clone_size: NA; cdr3_nt: TGTGCCTGGAATCCACAGGGCTCCTACGAGCAGTACTTC; cdr3_aa: CAWNPQGSYEQYF
j_call: TRBJ2-1; d_call: TRBD2; v_call: TRBV5-6; clone_size: NA; cdr3_nt: TGTGCCAGCAGCTTGGGGCCGGGACTAGCGGGTGAGCAGTTCTTC; cdr3_aa: CASSLGPGLAGEQFF
j_call: TRBJ1-2; d_call: NA; v_call: TRBV29-1; clone_size: medium-sized; cdr3_nt: TGCAGCGTTGCCCGGGCGGAGAGGACCTACACCTTC; cdr3_aa: CSVARAERTYTF
j_call: TRBJ1-5; d_call: NA; v_call: TRBV27; clone_size: few; cdr3_nt: TGTGCCAGCAGTTCAAGGAGGGAACAGCCCCAGCATTTT; cdr3_aa: CASSSRREQPQHF
j_call: TRBJ1-2; d_call: NA; v_call: TRBV9; clone_size: medium-sized; cdr3_nt: TGTGCCAGCAGCAAAGACTCGACTGGCTACACCTTC; cdr3_aa: CASSKDSTGYTF
j_call: TRBJ2-3; d_call: NA; v_call: TRBV7-2; clone_size: NA; cdr3_nt: TGTGCCAGCAGCCCACGGAGCCCCACAGATACGCAGTATTTT; cdr3_aa: CASSPRSPTDTQYF
j_call: TRBJ2-5; d_call: TRBD2; v_call: TRBV4-2; clone_size: medium-sized; cdr3_nt: TGTGCCAGCAGCCCCGGACTAGCGGGGGGGCGAGAAGAGACCCAGTACTTC; cdr3_aa: CASSPGLAGGREETQYF
j_call: TRBJ2-5; d_call: NA; v_call: TRBV5-1; clone_size: few; cdr3_nt: TGCGCCAGCAGCTTTCCTAACCCACCCGATGTTTCCCCCCAAGAGACCCAGTACTTC; cdr3_aa: CASSFPNPPDVSPQETQYF
j_call: TRBJ1-1; d_call: NA; v_call: TRBV5-4; clone_size: once; cdr3_nt: TGTGCCAGCAGCTTCGGGTCTGGCGCACGGAGGAACACTGAAGCTTTCTTT; cdr3_aa: CASSFGSGARRNTEAFF
j_call: TRBJ1-1; d_call: NA; v_call: TRBV30; clone_size: large; cdr3_nt: TGTGCCTGGGGCCTGGGCGGGGACACTGAAGCTTTCTTT; cdr3_aa: CAWGLGGDTEAFF
j_call: TRBJ1-3; d_call: NA; v_call: TRBV7-2; clone_size: few; cdr3_nt: TGTGCCAGCAGCTTAGAAGGGCCCGGAAACACCATATATTTT; cdr3_aa: CASSLEGPGNTIYF
j_call: TRBJ2-1; d_call: NA; v_call: TRBV6-1; clone_size: few; cdr3_nt: TGTGCCACCTTTAACAGGGTCTCGAGGAATGAGCAGTTCTTC; cdr3_aa: CATFNRVSRNEQFF
j_call: TRBJ2-5; d_call: NA; v_call: TRBV5-6; clone_size: once; cdr3_nt: TGTGCCAGCAGCTCCGTTGGGGTGGCTAGCAGGCGAGAGACCCAGTACTTC; cdr3_aa: CASSSVGVASRRETQYF
j_call: TRBJ2-5; d_call: NA; v_call: TRBV28; clone_size: medium-sized; cdr3_nt: TGTGCCAGTCGAAAGAAAGAGACCCAGTACTTC; cdr3_aa: CASRKKETQYF
j_call: TRBJ2-4; d_call: TRBD2; v_call: TRBV5-6; clone_size: few; cdr3_nt: TGTGCCAGCAGCTTGGCCGTAAGCGGGGGGGCCTGGTCCAAAAACATTCAGTACTTC; cdr3_aa: CASSLAVSGGAWSKNIQYF